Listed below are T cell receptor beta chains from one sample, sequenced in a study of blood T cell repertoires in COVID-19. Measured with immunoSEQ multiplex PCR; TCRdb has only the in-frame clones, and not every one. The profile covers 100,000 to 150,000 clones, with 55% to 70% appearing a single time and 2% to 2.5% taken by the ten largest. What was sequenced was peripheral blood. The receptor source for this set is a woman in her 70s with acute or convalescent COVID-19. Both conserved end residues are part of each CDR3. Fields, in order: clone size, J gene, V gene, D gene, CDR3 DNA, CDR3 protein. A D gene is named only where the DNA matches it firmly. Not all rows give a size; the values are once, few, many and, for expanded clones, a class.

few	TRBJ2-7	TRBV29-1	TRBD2	TGCAGCGTTGGTTCTCTAGCGGGGGGGGCCTACGAGCAGTACTTC	CSVGSLAGGAYEQYF
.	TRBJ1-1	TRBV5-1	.	TGCGCCAGCAGCATCTCGGGAGGCACTGAAGCTTTCTTT	CASSISGGTEAFF
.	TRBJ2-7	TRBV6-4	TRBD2	TGTGCCAGCATCTACGCCTTGCGGGAGGAGAACCCCCACGAGCAGTACTTC	CASIYALREENPHEQYF
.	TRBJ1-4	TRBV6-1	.	TGTGCCAGCAGTGATAGACAGATACATTCAACTAATGAAAAACTGTTTTTT	CASSDRQIHSTNEKLFF
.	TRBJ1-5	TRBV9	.	TGTGCCAGCAGCGTAGGCTCGGGTAGCAATCAGCCCCAGCATTTT	CASSVGSGSNQPQHF
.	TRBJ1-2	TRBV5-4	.	TGTGCCAGCAGCTTGGGCCGGGACTATGGCTACACCTTC	CASSLGRDYGYTF
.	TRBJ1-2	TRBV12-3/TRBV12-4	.	TGTGCCAGCAGTTTACGAGGGGGAGCTGGCTACACCTTC	CASSLRGGAGYTF
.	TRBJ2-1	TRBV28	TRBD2	TGTGCCAGCAGTTTGGCTAGCGGGTACAATGAGCAGTTCTTC	CASSLASGYNEQFF
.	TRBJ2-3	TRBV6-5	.	TGTGCCAGCAGCACCGGGGAGGGCACAGATACGCAGTATTTT	CASSTGEGTDTQYF
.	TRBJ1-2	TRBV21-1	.	TGTGCCAGCAGCATAGGACAGGGGCTTAACTATGGCTACACCTTC	CASSIGQGLNYGYTF
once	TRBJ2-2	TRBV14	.	TGTGCCAGCAGCCCCCACGGAGAGAACACCGGGGAGCTGTTTTTT	CASSPHGENTGELFF
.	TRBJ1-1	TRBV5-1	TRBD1	TGCGCCAGCAGCACGACAGGGGGTAATGAAGCTTTCTTT	CASSTTGGNEAFF
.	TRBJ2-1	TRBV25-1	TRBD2	TGTGCCAGCAGTGCCCCTAGCGGGAAAGCCGACAATGAGCAGTTCTTC	CASSAPSGKADNEQFF
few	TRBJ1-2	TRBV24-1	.	TGTGCCACCAGTCTGGGGCCAGCCGCTAACTATGGCTACACCTTC	CATSLGPAANYGYTF
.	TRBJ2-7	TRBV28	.	TGTGCCAGCAGCCCCGGGACTTCTTACTCCTACGAGCAGTACTTC	CASSPGTSYSYEQYF
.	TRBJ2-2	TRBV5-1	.	TGCGCCAGCAGCTTTGCTAGCCTAGCCGGGGAGCTGTTTTTT	CASSFASLAGELFF
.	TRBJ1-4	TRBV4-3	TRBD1	TGCGCCAGCCTTCCTCACAGGGGGGGGACTAATGAAAAACTGTTTTTT	CASLPHRGGTNEKLFF
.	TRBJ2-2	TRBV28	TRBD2	TGTGCCAGCACCCGGACTAGCGGGGGCTACACCGGGGAGCTGTTTTTT	CASTRTSGGYTGELFF
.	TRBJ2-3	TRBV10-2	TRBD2	TGCGCCAGCAGTGAGTCTAGCGGGGGAGGAGATACGCAGTATTTT	CASSESSGGGDTQYF
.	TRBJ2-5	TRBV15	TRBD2	TGTGCCACCAGCAGAGATGGACTAGCGGGAGAGACCCAGTACTTC	CATSRDGLAGETQYF
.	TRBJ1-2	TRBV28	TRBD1	TGTGCCAGCAGTTTCGCGACAGGGCCAGGAGGCTACACCTTC	CASSFATGPGGYTF
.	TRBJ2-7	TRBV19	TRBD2	TGTGCCAGTCGATTGTGGTCTAGCGGGAGAAATTCCACCGAGCAGTACTTC	CASRLWSSGRNSTEQYF
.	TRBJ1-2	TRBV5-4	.	TGTGCCAGCAGCCCTGGAGGGTTCCAGGAGTATGGCTATGGCTACACCTTC	CASSPGGFQEYGYGYTF
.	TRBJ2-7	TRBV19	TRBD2	TGTGCCAGTAGTATGAGAAGCGGGAGGGCTGTCGAGCAGTACTTC	CASSMRSGRAVEQYF
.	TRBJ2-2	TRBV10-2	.	TGCGCCAGCAGGGAAGGGGATACCGGGGAGCTGTTTTTT	CASREGDTGELFF
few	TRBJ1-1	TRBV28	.	TGTGCCAGCAGGCTGCAGCCAGGGAACACTGAAGCTTTCTTT	CASRLQPGNTEAFF
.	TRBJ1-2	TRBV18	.	TGTGCCAGCTCACCACCTGCAGGCGCCGGTGGCTACACCTTC	CASSPPAGAGGYTF
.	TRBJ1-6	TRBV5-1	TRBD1	TGCGCCAGCAGCTTACAGGGGGCGGTTAATAATTCACCCCTCCACTTT	CASSLQGAVNNSPLHF
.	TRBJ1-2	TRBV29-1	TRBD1	TGCAGCGTTGGACAGGACAGGTGGCCCATCTATGGCTACACCTTC	CSVGQDRWPIYGYTF
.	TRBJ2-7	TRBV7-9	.	TGTGCCAGCAGCCCGAGCTCCTACGAGCAGTACTTC	CASSPSSYEQYF
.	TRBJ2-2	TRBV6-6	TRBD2	TGTGCCAGCAGTTACTCGCGGGGGATGAACACCGGGGAGCTGTTTTTT	CASSYSRGMNTGELFF
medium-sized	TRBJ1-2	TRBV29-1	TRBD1	TGCAGCGTGCTACTTAACTCCGGGACAGGCTATGGCTACACCTTC	CSVLLNSGTGYGYTF
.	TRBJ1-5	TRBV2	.	TGTGCCAGCAGTGAACAGGTTTCGGGCAATCAGCCCCAGCATTTT	CASSEQVSGNQPQHF
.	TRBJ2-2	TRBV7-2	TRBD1	TGTGCCAGCAGCTTAGGGATACAGGGGGCGGGGACCGGGGAGCTGTTTTTT	CASSLGIQGAGTGELFF
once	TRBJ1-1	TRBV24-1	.	TGTGCCACCAGTGGCCGCGGCGGTGACCCTGAAGCTTTCTTT	CATSGRGGDPEAFF
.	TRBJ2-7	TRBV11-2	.	TGTGCCAGCAGCTTAGGACACCGCTACGAGCAGTACTTC	CASSLGHRYEQYF
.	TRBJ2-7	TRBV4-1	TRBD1	TGCGCCAGCAGCCAAGAAGGCGACAGGGCCTACGAGCAGTACTTC	CASSQEGDRAYEQYF
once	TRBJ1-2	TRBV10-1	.	TGCGCCAGCAGCTCGGGACTTTCTAAAGGCTACACCTTC	CASSSGLSKGYTF
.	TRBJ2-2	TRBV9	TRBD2	TGTGCCAGCAGCGTTAGCGGGGGGGCCGCCGGGGAGCTGTTTTTT	CASSVSGGAAGELFF
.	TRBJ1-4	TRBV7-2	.	TGTGCCAGCAGCTTAGGGGGTCGGCCAGGGCAGGGGGAAAAACTGTTTTTT	CASSLGGRPGQGEKLFF
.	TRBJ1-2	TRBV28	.	TGTGCCAGCAGTTTCGTAAGGGGCGCCTATGGCTACACCTTC	CASSFVRGAYGYTF
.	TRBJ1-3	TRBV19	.	TGTGCCAGTAGTAATGGACATCACTCTGGAAACACCATATATTTT	CASSNGHHSGNTIYF
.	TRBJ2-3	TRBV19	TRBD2	TGTGCCAGTAGTGGACTAGCGGACACAGATACGCAGTATTTT	CASSGLADTDTQYF
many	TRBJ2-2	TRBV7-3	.	TGTGCCAGCAGCTTCAGTCACACCGGGGAGCTGTTTTTT	CASSFSHTGELFF
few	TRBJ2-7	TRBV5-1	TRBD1	TGCGCCAGCAGCTTTTACGGGACAGGTCCCTACGAGCAGTACTTC	CASSFYGTGPYEQYF
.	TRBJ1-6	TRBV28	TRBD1	TGTGCCAGCAGTTCTACAGGGGCTGGTTCACCCCTCCACTTT	CASSSTGAGSPLHF
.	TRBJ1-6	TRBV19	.	TGTGCCAGTAGTATCCGGGGGGACTCACCCCTCCACTTT	CASSIRGDSPLHF